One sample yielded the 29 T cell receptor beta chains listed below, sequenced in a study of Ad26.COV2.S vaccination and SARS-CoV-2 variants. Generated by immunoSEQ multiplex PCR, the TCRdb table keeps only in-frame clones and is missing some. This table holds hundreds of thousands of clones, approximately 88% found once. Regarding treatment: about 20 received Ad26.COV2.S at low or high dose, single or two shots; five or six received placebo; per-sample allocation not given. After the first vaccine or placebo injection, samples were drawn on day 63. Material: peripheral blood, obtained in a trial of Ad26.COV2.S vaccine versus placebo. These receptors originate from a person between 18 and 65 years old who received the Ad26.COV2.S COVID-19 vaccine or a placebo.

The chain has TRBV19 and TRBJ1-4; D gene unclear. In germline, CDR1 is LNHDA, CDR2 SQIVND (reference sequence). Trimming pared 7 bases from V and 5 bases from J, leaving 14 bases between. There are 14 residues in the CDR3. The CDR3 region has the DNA TGTGCCAGTACCCAGAGGAACGGAAATGAAAAACTGTTTTTT. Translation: CASTQRNGNEKLFF.

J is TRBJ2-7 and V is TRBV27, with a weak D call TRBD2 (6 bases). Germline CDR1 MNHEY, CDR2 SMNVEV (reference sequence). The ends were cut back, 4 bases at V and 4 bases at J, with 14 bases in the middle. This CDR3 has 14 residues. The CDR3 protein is CASSSWDSQYEQYF. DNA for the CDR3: TGTGCCAGCAGTTCCTGGGACTCTCAATACGAGCAGTACTTC.

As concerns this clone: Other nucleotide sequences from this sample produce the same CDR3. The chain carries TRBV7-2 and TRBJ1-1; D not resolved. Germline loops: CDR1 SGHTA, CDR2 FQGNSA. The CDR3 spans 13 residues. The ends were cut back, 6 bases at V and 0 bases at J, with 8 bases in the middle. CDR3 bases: TGTGCCAGCAGTTTTTCTATGAACACTGAAGCTTTCTTT. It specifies CASSFSMNTEAFF.

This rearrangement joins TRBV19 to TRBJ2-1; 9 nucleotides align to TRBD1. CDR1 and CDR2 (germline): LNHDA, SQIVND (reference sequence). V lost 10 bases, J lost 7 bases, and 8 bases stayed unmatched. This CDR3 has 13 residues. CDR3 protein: CATKDRGWNEQFF. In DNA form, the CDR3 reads TGTGCCACCAAGGACAGGGGTTGGAATGAGCAGTTCTTC. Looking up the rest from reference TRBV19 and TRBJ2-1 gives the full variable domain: DGGITQSPKYLFRKEGQNVTLSCEQNLNHDAMYWYRQDPGQGLRLIYYSQIVNDFQKGDIAEGYSVSREKKESFPLTVTSAQKNPTAFYLCATKDRGWNEQFFGPGTRLTVL.

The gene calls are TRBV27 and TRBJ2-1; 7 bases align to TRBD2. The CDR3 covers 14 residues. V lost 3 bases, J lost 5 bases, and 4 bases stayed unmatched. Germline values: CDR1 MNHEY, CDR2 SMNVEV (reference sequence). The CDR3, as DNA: TGTGCCAGCAGTTTGAGACTAGCCCACAATGAGCAGTTCTTC. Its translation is CASSLRLAHNEQFF.

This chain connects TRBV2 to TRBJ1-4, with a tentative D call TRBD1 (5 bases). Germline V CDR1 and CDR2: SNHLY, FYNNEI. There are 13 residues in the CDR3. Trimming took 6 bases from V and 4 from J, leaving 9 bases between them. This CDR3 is CASSLRDNEKLFF. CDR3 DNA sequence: TGTGCCAGCAGCCTCAGGGATAATGAAAAACTGTTTTTT. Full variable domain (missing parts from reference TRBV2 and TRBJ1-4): EPEVTQTPSHQVTQMGQEVILRCVPISNHLYFYWYRQILGQKVEFLVSFYNNEISEKSEIFDDQFSVERPDGSNFTLKIRSTKLEDSAMYFCASSLRDNEKLFFGSGTQLSVL.

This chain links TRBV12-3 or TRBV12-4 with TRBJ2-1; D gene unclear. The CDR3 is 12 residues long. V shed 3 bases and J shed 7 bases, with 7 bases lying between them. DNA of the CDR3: TGTGCCAGCAGTTTGGCCGGGAATGAGCAGTTCTTC. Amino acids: CASSLAGNEQFF.

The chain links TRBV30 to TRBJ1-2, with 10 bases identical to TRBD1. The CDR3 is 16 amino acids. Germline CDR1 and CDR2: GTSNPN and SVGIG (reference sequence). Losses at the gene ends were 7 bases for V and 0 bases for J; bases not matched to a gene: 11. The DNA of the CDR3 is TGTGCCTATCGTCGGACAGGGGGGGAAGCTAACTATGGCTACACCTTC. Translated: CAYRRTGGEANYGYTF.

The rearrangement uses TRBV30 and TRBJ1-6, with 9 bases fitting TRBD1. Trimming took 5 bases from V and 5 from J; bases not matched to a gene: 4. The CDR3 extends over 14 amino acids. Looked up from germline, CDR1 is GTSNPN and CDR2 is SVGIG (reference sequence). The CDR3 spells CAWLTGGHNSPLHF. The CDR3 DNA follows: TGTGCCTGGTTGACAGGGGGACATAATTCACCCCTCCACTTT.

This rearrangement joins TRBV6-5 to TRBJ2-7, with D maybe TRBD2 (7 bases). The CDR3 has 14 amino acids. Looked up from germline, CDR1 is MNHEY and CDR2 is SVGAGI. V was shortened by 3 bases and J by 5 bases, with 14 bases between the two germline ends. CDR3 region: CASSYGGAVHEQYF. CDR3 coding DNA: TGTGCCAGCAGTTATGGGGGGGCAGTTCACGAGCAGTACTTC.

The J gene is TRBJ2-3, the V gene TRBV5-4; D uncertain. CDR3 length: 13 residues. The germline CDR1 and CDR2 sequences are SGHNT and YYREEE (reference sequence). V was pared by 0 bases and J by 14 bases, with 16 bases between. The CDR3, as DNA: TGTGCCAGCAGCTTGGGCGGCCTCCTGTTGGGGTATTTT. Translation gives CASSLGGLLLGYF.

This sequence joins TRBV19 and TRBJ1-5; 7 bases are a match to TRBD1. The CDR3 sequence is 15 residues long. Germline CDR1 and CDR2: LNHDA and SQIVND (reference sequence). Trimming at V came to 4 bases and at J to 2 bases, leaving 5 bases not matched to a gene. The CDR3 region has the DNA TGTGCCAGTAGTACGACAGGGTATCGCAATCAGCCCCAGCATTTT. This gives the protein CASSTTGYRNQPQHF.

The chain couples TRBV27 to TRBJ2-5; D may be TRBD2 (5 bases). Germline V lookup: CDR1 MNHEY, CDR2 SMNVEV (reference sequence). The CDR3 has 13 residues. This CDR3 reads CVSSSRAEETQYF. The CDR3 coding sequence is TGTGTCTCCAGCTCGCGGGCGGAAGAGACCCAGTACTTC.

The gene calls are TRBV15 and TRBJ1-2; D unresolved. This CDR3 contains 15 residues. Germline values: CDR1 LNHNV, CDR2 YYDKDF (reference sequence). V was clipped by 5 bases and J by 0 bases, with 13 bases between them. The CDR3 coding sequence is TGTGCCACCAGCGGAAACGGGCAGTCTAACTATGGCTACACCTTC. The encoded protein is CATSGNGQSNYGYTF.

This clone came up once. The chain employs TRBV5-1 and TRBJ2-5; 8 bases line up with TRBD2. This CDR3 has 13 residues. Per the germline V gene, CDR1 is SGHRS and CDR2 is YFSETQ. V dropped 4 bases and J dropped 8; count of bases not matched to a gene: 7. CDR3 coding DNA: TGCGCCAGCAGCCTACCGGGACTAGAAACCCAGTACTTC. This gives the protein CASSLPGLETQYF.

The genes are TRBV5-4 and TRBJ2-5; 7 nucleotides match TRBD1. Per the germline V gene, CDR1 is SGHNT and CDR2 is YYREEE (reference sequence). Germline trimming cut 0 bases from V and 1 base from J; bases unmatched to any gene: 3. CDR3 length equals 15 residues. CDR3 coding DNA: TGTGCCAGCAGCTTGGGGGGGACAGTCCAAGAGACCCAGTACTTC. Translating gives CASSLGGTVQETQYF.

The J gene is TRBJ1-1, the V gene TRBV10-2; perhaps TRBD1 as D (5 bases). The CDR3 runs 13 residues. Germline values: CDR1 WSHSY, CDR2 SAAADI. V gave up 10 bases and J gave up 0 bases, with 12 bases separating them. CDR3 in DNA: TGCGCCACAGACAGTAGCTTGAACACTGAAGCTTTCTTT. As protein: CATDSSLNTEAFF.

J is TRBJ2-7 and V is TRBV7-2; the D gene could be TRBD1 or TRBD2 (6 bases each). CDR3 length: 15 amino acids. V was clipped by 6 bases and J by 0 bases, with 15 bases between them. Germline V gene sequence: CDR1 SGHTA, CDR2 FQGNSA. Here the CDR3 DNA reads TGTGCCAGCAGGAGGGGGGTGGGCCTCTCCTACGAGCAGTACTTC. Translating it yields CASRRGVGLSYEQYF.

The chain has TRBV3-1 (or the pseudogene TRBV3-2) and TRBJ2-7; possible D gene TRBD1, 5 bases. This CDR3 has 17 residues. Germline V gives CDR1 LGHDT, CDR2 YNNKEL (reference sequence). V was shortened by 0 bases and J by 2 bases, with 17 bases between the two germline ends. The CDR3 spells CASSQDARQNTPYEQYF. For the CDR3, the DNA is TGTGCCAGCAGCCAAGATGCGCGACAGAACACCCCCTACGAGCAGTACTTC.

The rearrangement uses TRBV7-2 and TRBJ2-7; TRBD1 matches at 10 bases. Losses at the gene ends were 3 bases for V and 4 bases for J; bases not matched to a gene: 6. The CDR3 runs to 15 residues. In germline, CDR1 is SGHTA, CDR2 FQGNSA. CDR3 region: CASSLEDRGYYEQYF. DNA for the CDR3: TGTGCCAGCAGCTTGGAGGACAGGGGGTATTACGAGCAGTACTTC.

CDR3 sequence (DNA): TGCAGTGCTAGTCCCCTAACAGTGAACACTGAAGCTTTCTTT. Translated: CSASPLTVNTEAFF. V usage is TRBV20-1 and J usage is TRBJ1-1; D not resolved. The V end lost 3 bases, the J end lost 0 bases, and 11 bases lay between the germline ends. In germline, CDR1 is DFQATT, CDR2 SNEGSKA (reference sequence). There are 14 residues in the CDR3.

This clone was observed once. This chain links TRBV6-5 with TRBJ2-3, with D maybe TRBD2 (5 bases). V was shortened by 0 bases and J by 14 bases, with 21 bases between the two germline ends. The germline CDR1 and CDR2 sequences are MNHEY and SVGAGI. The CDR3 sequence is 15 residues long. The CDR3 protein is CASSYSPMQLETRYF. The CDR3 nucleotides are TGTGCCAGCAGTTACTCCCCTATGCAACTAGAAACGAGGTATTTT.

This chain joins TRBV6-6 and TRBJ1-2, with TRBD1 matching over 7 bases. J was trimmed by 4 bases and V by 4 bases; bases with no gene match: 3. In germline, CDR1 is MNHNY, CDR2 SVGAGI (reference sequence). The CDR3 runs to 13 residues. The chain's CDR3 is CASSSQGGYGYTF. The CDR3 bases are TGTGCCAGCAGTTCCCAGGGGGGCTATGGCTACACCTTC.

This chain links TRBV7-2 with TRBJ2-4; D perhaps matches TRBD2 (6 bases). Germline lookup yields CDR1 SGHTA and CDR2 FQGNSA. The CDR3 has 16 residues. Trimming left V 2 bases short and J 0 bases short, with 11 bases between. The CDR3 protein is CASSLFSGPAKNIQYF. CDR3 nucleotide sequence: TGTGCCAGCAGCTTATTTAGCGGACCAGCCAAAAACATTCAGTACTTC. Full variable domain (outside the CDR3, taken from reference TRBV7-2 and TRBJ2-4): GAGVSQSPSNKVTEKGKDVELRCDPISGHTALYWYRQSLGQGLEFLIYFQGNSAPDKSGLPSDRFSAERTGGSVSTLTIQRTQQEDSAVYLCASSLFSGPAKNIQYFGAGTRLSVL.

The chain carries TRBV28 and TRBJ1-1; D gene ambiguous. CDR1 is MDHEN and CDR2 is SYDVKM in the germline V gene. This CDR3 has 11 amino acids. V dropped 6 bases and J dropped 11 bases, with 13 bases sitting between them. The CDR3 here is CASSQIGYAFF. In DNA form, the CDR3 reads TGTGCCAGCAGCCAAATTGGGTACGCTTTCTTT.

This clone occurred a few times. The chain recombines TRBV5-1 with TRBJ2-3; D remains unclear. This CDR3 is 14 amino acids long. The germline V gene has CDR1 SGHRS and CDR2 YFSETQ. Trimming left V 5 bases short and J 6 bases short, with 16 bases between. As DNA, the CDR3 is TGCGCCAGCAGAACAGATTTACCTGGGGATACGCAGTATTTT. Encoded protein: CASRTDLPGDTQYF.

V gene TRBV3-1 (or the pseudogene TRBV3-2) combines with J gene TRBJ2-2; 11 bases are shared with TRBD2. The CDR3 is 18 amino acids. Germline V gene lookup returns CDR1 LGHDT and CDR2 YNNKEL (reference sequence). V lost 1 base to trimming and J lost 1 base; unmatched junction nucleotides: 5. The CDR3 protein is CASSQGFGTSGNTGELFF. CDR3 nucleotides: TGTGCCAGCAGCCAAGGGTTCGGGACTAGCGGGAACACCGGGGAGCTGTTTTTT.

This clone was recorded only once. In DNA form, the CDR3 reads TGCACCAGCAGCCAGAAGCGCCGCTCCTACGAGCAGTACTTC. This sequence encodes CTSSQKRRSYEQYF. The rearrangement joins TRBV1 to TRBJ2-7; the table assigns TRBD2, which was not confirmed against the DNA. TRBV1 is listed as a pseudogene. CDR3 length equals 14 residues.

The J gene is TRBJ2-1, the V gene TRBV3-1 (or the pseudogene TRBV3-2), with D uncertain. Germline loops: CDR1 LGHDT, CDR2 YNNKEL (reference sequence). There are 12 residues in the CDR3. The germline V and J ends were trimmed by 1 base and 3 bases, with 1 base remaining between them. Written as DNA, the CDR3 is TGTGCCAGCAGCCAAGGCTACAATGAGCAGTTCTTC. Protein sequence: CASSQGYNEQFF.